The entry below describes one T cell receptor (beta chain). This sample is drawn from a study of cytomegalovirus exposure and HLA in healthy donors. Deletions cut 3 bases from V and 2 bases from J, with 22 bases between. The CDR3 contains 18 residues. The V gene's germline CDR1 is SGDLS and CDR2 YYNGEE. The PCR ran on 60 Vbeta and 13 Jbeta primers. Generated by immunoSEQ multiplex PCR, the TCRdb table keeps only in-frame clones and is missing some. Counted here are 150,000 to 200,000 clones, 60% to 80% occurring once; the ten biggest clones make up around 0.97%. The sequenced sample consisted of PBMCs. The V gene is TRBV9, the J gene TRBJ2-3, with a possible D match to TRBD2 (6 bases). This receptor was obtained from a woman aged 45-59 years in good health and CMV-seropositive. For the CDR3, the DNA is TGTGCCAGCAGCGCCCCGCCCTTTGAGGGAGGATACACAGATACGCAGTATTTT. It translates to CASSAPPFEGGYTDTQYF.